These 17 T cell receptor beta chains came from one sample sequenced in a study of blood T cell repertoires in COVID-19. This table comes from immunoSEQ multiplex PCR, and its TCRdb copy is limited to in-frame clones, with some not included. This table has roughly 250,000 clones, around 81% appearing once. Sequenced: peripheral blood. Receptors originate from a woman aged 55-70 years with active or convalescent COVID-19.

This chain links TRBV18 with TRBJ2-1, with D tentatively TRBD2 (6 bases). Germline V gene lookup returns CDR1 KGHSH and CDR2 LQKENI. V was trimmed by 6 bases and J by 10 bases, leaving 25 bases between them. CDR3 size: 16 residues. The CDR3 bases are TGTGCCAGCTCGCTGCCGGGAGCTAGGGAGCGCGGGGAGCAGTTCTTC. The encoded protein is CASSLPGARERGEQFF.

Here the CDR3 reads CASSIFRGLNEKLFF. As DNA, the CDR3 is TGTGCCAGTAGTATATTCCGCGGCCTCAATGAAAAACTGTTTTTT. This chain joins TRBV19 and TRBJ1-4; D remains ambiguous. The CDR3 is made up of 15 amino acids. V shed 2 bases and J shed 5 bases, with 12 bases lying between them. Germline CDR1 reads LNHDA; CDR2 reads SQIVND (reference sequence).

This chain joins TRBV25-1 and TRBJ2-5, with D possibly being TRBD2 (5 bases). Germline CDR1 and CDR2: MGHDK and SYGVNS. V lost 0 bases to trimming and J lost 0 bases, with 11 bases between them. CDR3 length: 16 amino acids. CDR3 DNA sequence: TGTGCCAGCAGTGAATATGGGCCGACTAACCAAGAGACCCAGTACTTC. Protein: CASSEYGPTNQETQYF. Together with reference TRBV25-1 and TRBJ2-5, the CDR3 gives the full variable domain: EADIYQTPRYLVIGTGKKITLECSQTMGHDKMYWYQQDPGMELHLIHYSYGVNSTEKGDLSSESTVSRIRTEHFPLTLESARPSHTSQYLCASSEYGPTNQETQYFGPGTRLLVL.

In its sample, this clone was seen once. The chain links TRBV2 to TRBJ2-5; 10 bases map to TRBD2. CDR3 size: 17 residues. Per the germline V gene, CDR1 is SNHLY and CDR2 is FYNNEI. The V and J ends lost 4 bases and 0 bases, in that order; junction bases with no gene match: 8. The CDR3: CASSGGTSVGYQETQYF. The CDR3 coding sequence is TGTGCCAGCAGTGGCGGGACTAGCGTTGGGTACCAAGAGACCCAGTACTTC.

This clone appeared once. The rearrangement links TRBV2 to TRBJ2-5; D is possibly TRBD2 (7 bases). The CDR3 is made up of 14 amino acids. Germline CDR1 reads SNHLY; CDR2 reads FYNNEI. Trimming took off 7 bases at V and 2 bases at J, with 14 bases between the two ends. The CDR3 DNA sequence: TGTGCCAGCATGTCTGGGGGGGCTCAAGAGACCCAGTACTTC. This encodes CASMSGGAQETQYF.

V and J are TRBV7-9 and TRBJ2-7; D is uncertain. V lost 3 bases and J 3 bases, leaving 9 bases between the germline ends. The CDR3 extends over 13 amino acids. Looked up from germline, CDR1 is SEHNR and CDR2 is FQNEAQ (reference sequence). The DNA of the CDR3 is TGTGCCAGCAGCTTCCCAGGTTACTACGAGCAGTACTTC. It is translated as CASSFPGYYEQYF.

The chain uses TRBV10-3 and TRBJ2-2, with D possibly matching TRBD2 (6 bases). V gave up 3 bases and J gave up 6 bases, with 14 bases separating them. CDR3 length: 15 residues. Germline CDR1 reads ENHRY; CDR2 reads SYGVKD. This CDR3 is CAISDQWGEAGELFF. The CDR3 DNA sequence: TGTGCCATCAGTGACCAATGGGGGGAGGCCGGGGAGCTGTTTTTT.

This clone was seen only once. This chain joins TRBV11-1 and TRBJ1-6; 8 nucleotides align to TRBD1. The germline gives CDR1 SGHAT, CDR2 FQDESV (reference sequence). V lost 5 bases, J lost 10 bases, and 10 bases stayed unmatched. The CDR3 is made up of 15 amino acids. The CDR3 coding sequence is TGTGCCAGCAGCCAAGGACAGGGTATCGGGTCACCCCTCCACTTT. Protein product: CASSQGQGIGSPLHF.

Points on this clone: The same CDR3 is also encoded by other DNA sequences in this sample. The V and J genes are TRBV5-1 and TRBJ2-2; tentative D call: TRBD2 (6 bases). Trimming cost V 1 base and J 2 bases, with 9 bases left between them. The CDR3 runs 15 residues. Germline loops: CDR1 SGHRS, CDR2 YFSETQ. Here the CDR3 DNA reads TGCGCCAGCAGCTTGAGGGACTCAAACACCGGGGAGCTGTTTTTT. This gives the protein CASSLRDSNTGELFF.

The chain uses TRBV11-1 and TRBJ1-6; the match to TRBD1 covers 8 bases. V lost 5 bases, J lost 10 bases, and 10 bases stayed unmatched. The CDR3 loop spans 15 amino acids. Germline values: CDR1 SGHAT, CDR2 FQDESV (reference sequence). The CDR3 nucleotides read TGTGCCAGCAGCCACCGACAGGGGAAACAATCACCCCTCCACTTT. Residues: CASSHRQGKQSPLHF.

The chain joins TRBV30 to TRBJ1-5; D is uncertain. Deletions cut 5 bases from V and 2 bases from J, with 13 bases between. The CDR3 is 14 residues long. CDR1 GTSNPN and CDR2 SVGIG come from the germline V gene (reference sequence). The CDR3 nucleotides read TGTGCCTGGGCTTTCCGGGGTGGCAATCAGCCCCAGCATTTT. Its protein is CAWAFRGGNQPQHF.

This clone appeared a few times. The V call is TRBV7-2, the J call TRBJ2-7; 7 positions match TRBD2. The CDR3 has 15 residues. The germline CDR1 and CDR2 sequences are SGHTA and FQGNSA. Unmatched junction bases numbered 8, after V lost 0 bases and J lost 6 bases. The CDR3 sequence is CASSLAGGYLSEQYF. CDR3 DNA: TGTGCCAGCAGCTTAGCCGGGGGGTATCTATCCGAGCAGTACTTC. Variable domain in full (rest from reference TRBV7-2 and TRBJ2-7): GAGVSQSPSNKVTEKGKDVELRCDPISGHTALYWYRQSLGQGLEFLIYFQGNSAPDKSGLPSDRFSAERTGGSVSTLTIQRTQQEDSAVYLCASSLAGGYLSEQYFGPGTRLTVT.

The chain couples TRBV2 to TRBJ2-7; D might be TRBD2 (5 bases). V gave up 10 bases and J gave up 0 bases, with 10 bases separating them. This CDR3 spans 12 amino acids. Germline V gene lookup returns CDR1 SNHLY and CDR2 FYNNEI. DNA of the CDR3: TGTGCCACCTTGGACTTCTCCTACGAGCAGTACTTC. The encoded protein is CATLDFSYEQYF.

This chain links TRBV18 with TRBJ2-1; 12 nucleotides line up with TRBD2. Germline trimming cut 3 bases from V and 4 bases from J; bases unmatched to any gene: 4. The germline V gene encodes CDR1 KGHSH and CDR2 LQKENI. There are 16 residues in the CDR3. CDR3 nucleotides: TGTGCCAGCTCACCGTCGCTAGCGGGGGGGTACAATGAGCAGTTCTTC. Encoded protein: CASSPSLAGGYNEQFF.

The chain combines TRBV18 with TRBJ1-1, with D possibly matching TRBD1 (5 bases). Germline CDR1 reads KGHSH; CDR2 reads LQKENI. The CDR3 is 14 amino acids. Trimming took 3 bases from V and 4 from J, leaving 12 bases between them. This chain's CDR3 is CASSPGAGSTEAFF. CDR3 DNA sequence: TGTGCCAGCTCACCCGGGGCCGGGAGCACTGAAGCTTTCTTT.

In this sample, this clone turned up many times. J is TRBJ2-7 and V is TRBV19; a weak D match, TRBD2 (5 bases). The V gene's germline CDR1 is LNHDA and CDR2 SQIVND (reference sequence). The CDR3 consists of 13 residues. The V gene lost 4 bases and the J gene lost 7 bases, with 14 bases spanning the gap. The CDR3 DNA is TGTGCCAGTAGTAAGATTCGGGGAATAGAGCAGTACTTC. This translates into CASSKIRGIEQYF.

In this sample, this clone turned up a few times. The chain combines TRBV12-3 or TRBV12-4 with TRBJ2-1; 8 bases align to TRBD2. The CDR3 is 12 amino acids. V shed 5 bases and J 10 bases; nucleotides not matched to a gene: 4. The CDR3 sequence is CASSPPGGEQFF. CDR3 DNA: TGTGCCAGCAGTCCCCCGGGAGGGGAGCAGTTCTTC.